Listed below are T cell receptor beta chains from one sample, sequenced in a study of human T cells and chemical hapten exposure. Via MiXCR, TCRdb re-called the RACE reads, giving one row per CDR3 protein. The data hold tens of thousands of distinct CDR3 sequences, with around 7.6% observed a single time. Sequencing used whole blood, obtained in connection with sensitization to the hapten diphenylcyclopropenone (DPC). The receptor set was obtained from a woman aged 45-59 years with alopecia areata. Some clones in this sample may be carry-over from other donors' samples. The CDR3 runs from the conserved cysteine through the conserved F or W. The D gene is left open where the match is weak. Rows may omit the clone size; those that give it use once, few, many or a size class.

d_call: NA
v_call: TRBV18
j_call: TRBJ2-2
clone_size: many
cdr3_nt: TGTGCCAGCTCACCCCAACTCCCGCGGGCTACCGGGGAGCTGTTTTTT
cdr3_aa: CASSPQLPRATGELFF

d_call: NA
v_call: TRBV11-1
j_call: TRBJ1-4
clone_size: many
cdr3_nt: TGTGCCAGCAGCTCAGCTTTTCGGGGCAATACAGGGCGGAGCGAAAAACTGTTTTTT
cdr3_aa: CASSSAFRGNTGRSEKLFF

d_call: NA
v_call: TRBV11-2
j_call: TRBJ2-7
clone_size: many
cdr3_nt: TGTGCCAGCAGCTCGAACTACGAGCAGTACTTC
cdr3_aa: CASSSNYEQYF

d_call: NA
v_call: TRBV7-6
j_call: TRBJ2-7
clone_size: many
cdr3_nt: TGTGCCAGCAGCCTCAACTCCTACGAGCAGTACTTC
cdr3_aa: CASSLNSYEQYF

d_call: NA
v_call: TRBV10-3
j_call: TRBJ1-5
clone_size: many
cdr3_nt: TGTGCCATCAGTTCCTCCCCCGGAGGTCAGCCCCAGCATTTT
cdr3_aa: CAISSSPGGQPQHF

d_call: NA
v_call: TRBV7-9
j_call: TRBJ2-7
clone_size: many
cdr3_nt: TGTGCCAGCAGCCGAACCGGGTCCTACCCCTACGAGCAGTACTTC
cdr3_aa: CASSRTGSYPYEQYF

d_call: NA
v_call: TRBV14
j_call: TRBJ2-7
clone_size: NA
cdr3_nt: TGTGCCAGCAGCCAAGGGCAACCCTACGAGCAGTACTTC
cdr3_aa: CASSQGQPYEQYF

d_call: NA
v_call: TRBV11-3
j_call: TRBJ2-1
clone_size: NA
cdr3_nt: TGTGCCAGCAGCGTAATCAGGGGAGGCCAGCAGTTCTTC
cdr3_aa: CASSVIRGGQQFF

d_call: TRBD1
v_call: TRBV5-1
j_call: TRBJ2-7
clone_size: many
cdr3_nt: TGCGCCAGCAGCACCGGGACAGTACTCTACGAGCAGTACTTC
cdr3_aa: CASSTGTVLYEQYF

d_call: TRBD2
v_call: TRBV29-1
j_call: TRBJ2-7
clone_size: NA
cdr3_nt: TGCAGCGTCGGTAGCGGGGAGGATTACGAGCAGTACTTC
cdr3_aa: CSVGSGEDYEQYF

d_call: NA
v_call: TRBV5-1
j_call: TRBJ2-7
clone_size: many
cdr3_nt: TGCGCCAGCAGCAGGGGTAGGTCCTACGAGCAGTACTTC
cdr3_aa: CASSRGRSYEQYF

d_call: NA
v_call: TRBV20-1
j_call: TRBJ2-6
clone_size: NA
cdr3_nt: TGCAGTGCTAGGGACCGGATCAGGTCTGGGGCCAACGTCCTGACTTTC
cdr3_aa: CSARDRIRSGANVLTF

d_call: NA
v_call: TRBV7-2
j_call: TRBJ2-1
clone_size: many
cdr3_nt: TGTGCCAGCAGCCTTAGGCGATTGAATGAGCAGTTCTTC
cdr3_aa: CASSLRRLNEQFF

d_call: NA
v_call: TRBV3-1
j_call: TRBJ1-3
clone_size: NA
cdr3_nt: TGTGCCAGCAGCCAAGGACAATCTGGAAACACCATATATTTT
cdr3_aa: CASSQGQSGNTIYF

d_call: TRBD2
v_call: TRBV27
j_call: TRBJ2-7
clone_size: many
cdr3_nt: TGTGCCAGCAGTCTTAGCGGGAGTCGGTCCTACGAGCAGTACTTC
cdr3_aa: CASSLSGSRSYEQYF

d_call: NA
v_call: TRBV28
j_call: TRBJ2-4
clone_size: NA
cdr3_nt: TGTGCCAGCAGTTTACCCGGGACGGTGCACATTCAGTACTTC
cdr3_aa: CASSLPGTVHIQYF

d_call: TRBD1
v_call: TRBV13
j_call: TRBJ2-4
clone_size: many
cdr3_nt: TGTGCCAGCGCCCAGGGGACAGGGGGAGGAAACATTCAGTACTTC
cdr3_aa: CASAQGTGGGNIQYF

d_call: TRBD1
v_call: TRBV10-3
j_call: TRBJ1-1
clone_size: NA
cdr3_nt: TGTGCCATCAGAGAGAGACAGGGCACTGAAGCTTTCTTT
cdr3_aa: CAIRERQGTEAFF

d_call: TRBD1
v_call: TRBV10-2
j_call: TRBJ1-3
clone_size: many
cdr3_nt: TGCGCCAGCCGTTTGGGACAGGGCTCTGGAAACACCATATATTTT
cdr3_aa: CASRLGQGSGNTIYF

d_call: TRBD2
v_call: TRBV28
j_call: TRBJ2-5
clone_size: many
cdr3_nt: TGTGCCAGCAGTTTAGCCGGGACTAGCGGGAGAGAGACCCAGTACTTC
cdr3_aa: CASSLAGTSGRETQYF

d_call: TRBD1
v_call: TRBV20-1
j_call: TRBJ2-5
clone_size: many
cdr3_nt: TGCAGTGCTCCTCCCGAACAGGGGAGTTCGGTAGAGACCCAGTACTTC
cdr3_aa: CSAPPEQGSSVETQYF

d_call: NA
v_call: TRBV7-3
j_call: TRBJ2-7
clone_size: many
cdr3_nt: TGTGCCAGCAGCTTAAACCGAGGATACGAGCAGTACTTC
cdr3_aa: CASSLNRGYEQYF

d_call: NA
v_call: TRBV6-1
j_call: TRBJ2-3
clone_size: many
cdr3_nt: TGTGCCAGCAGTGAAGCGCTTTCCGGGGTTAGCACAGATACGCAGTATTTT
cdr3_aa: CASSEALSGVSTDTQYF

d_call: NA
v_call: TRBV7-9
j_call: TRBJ2-5
clone_size: many
cdr3_nt: TGTGCCAGCAGCTTAGCCCCACGGGAGACCCAGTACTTC
cdr3_aa: CASSLAPRETQYF

d_call: NA
v_call: TRBV29-1
j_call: TRBJ1-2
clone_size: many
cdr3_nt: TGCAGCGTTGAAGATGATCAGGCTGGCTACACCTTC
cdr3_aa: CSVEDDQAGYTF

d_call: TRBD2
v_call: TRBV30
j_call: TRBJ2-1
clone_size: many
cdr3_nt: TGTGCCCGCCAGCGGGGCTCCTACAATGAGCAGTTCTTC
cdr3_aa: CARQRGSYNEQFF

d_call: NA
v_call: TRBV18
j_call: TRBJ1-1
clone_size: many
cdr3_nt: TGTGCCAGCTCACAGGGGGTGTACACTGAAGCTTTCTTT
cdr3_aa: CASSQGVYTEAFF

d_call: TRBD2
v_call: TRBV2
j_call: TRBJ2-1
clone_size: many
cdr3_nt: TGTGCCAGCAGCAAGAAGCGGGAGGGCCAAAATGAGCAGTTCTTC
cdr3_aa: CASSKKREGQNEQFF

d_call: NA
v_call: TRBV20-1
j_call: TRBJ2-1
clone_size: many
cdr3_nt: TGCAGTGCTAGGATGGTAGCCGGGGGCAATGAGCAGTTCTTC
cdr3_aa: CSARMVAGGNEQFF

d_call: NA
v_call: TRBV3-1
j_call: TRBJ2-3
clone_size: many
cdr3_nt: TGTGCCAGCAGCCAAGAGGGTGGAGACGATACGCAGTATTTT
cdr3_aa: CASSQEGGDDTQYF

d_call: TRBD1
v_call: TRBV12-3/TRBV12-4
j_call: TRBJ2-2
clone_size: few
cdr3_nt: TGTGCCAGCAGGGGACAGCTCTCTAACACCGGGGAGCTGTTTTTT
cdr3_aa: CASRGQLSNTGELFF

d_call: TRBD1
v_call: TRBV7-9
j_call: TRBJ2-1
clone_size: NA
cdr3_nt: TGTGCCAGCAGCTCGACAGGGGACAATGAGCAGTTCTTC
cdr3_aa: CASSSTGDNEQFF

d_call: NA
v_call: TRBV3-1
j_call: TRBJ2-4
clone_size: many
cdr3_nt: TGTGCCAGCAGCCAAGAATCATCCGGGCCCGACGGCATTCAGTACTTC
cdr3_aa: CASSQESSGPDGIQYF

d_call: TRBD1
v_call: TRBV6-2/TRBV6-3
j_call: TRBJ2-7
clone_size: many
cdr3_nt: TGTGCCATCGGGCAGGGGGCCTCGGGCGAGCAGTACTTC
cdr3_aa: CAIGQGASGEQYF

d_call: TRBD2
v_call: TRBV6-2/TRBV6-3
j_call: TRBJ2-1
clone_size: many
cdr3_nt: TGTGCCAGCAGCCTTCTAGCGGGAGGTTACAATGAGCAGTTCTTC
cdr3_aa: CASSLLAGGYNEQFF

d_call: NA
v_call: TRBV24-1
j_call: TRBJ2-2
clone_size: NA
cdr3_nt: TGTGCCACCAGTAGAGCGAGAAACACCGGGGAGCTGTTTTTT
cdr3_aa: CATSRARNTGELFF

d_call: NA
v_call: TRBV12-3/TRBV12-4
j_call: TRBJ2-1
clone_size: NA
cdr3_nt: TGTGCCAGCAGTTTAAGGACAGACGAGCAGTTCTTC
cdr3_aa: CASSLRTDEQFF